The rows below give T cell receptor beta chains drawn from one sample of a study of T cells in Graves' hyperthyroidism and ophthalmopathy. TCRdb re-called the multiplex PCR reads with MiXCR, one entry per CDR3 protein. The sample holds about 330,000 distinct CDR3 sequences, roughly 15% seen once. Sequenced: blood. All receptors come from a woman aged 40 to 50 with Graves' ophthalmopathy. Both conserved end residues are part of each CDR3. D genes are given only for firm matches. Not every row has a clone size; where given, it reads once, few, many or a size class.

clone size	CDR3 length	V gene	D gene	J gene	CDR3 protein	CDR3 DNA
-	14	TRBV24-1	TRBD1	TRBJ1-2	CATQSSRGLTGYTF	TGTGCCACTCAATCGAGCAGGGGGTTAACTGGCTACACCTTC
many	15	TRBV9	-	TRBJ1-1	CASSVSKGRNTEAFF	TGTGCCAGCAGCGTAAGTAAGGGTAGGAACACTGAAGCTTTCTTT
-	13	TRBV19	-	TRBJ2-2	CASSIRGTGELFF	TGTGCCAGTAGTATAAGGGGAACCGGGGAGCTGTTTTTT
many	16	TRBV10-1	-	TRBJ2-2	CASSGGPPRDTGELFF	TGCGCCAGCAGTGGGGGACCGCCTCGCGACACCGGGGAGCTGTTTTTT
many	16	TRBV28	TRBD2	TRBJ2-7	CASSLGLAGVNSEQYF	TGTGCCAGCAGTTTAGGACTAGCGGGAGTGAATAGCGAGCAGTACTTC
-	12	TRBV29-1	-	TRBJ2-7	CSVEDGGTAQYF	TGCAGCGTTGAAGATGGCGGGACAGCGCAGTACTTC
many	14	TRBV7-6	TRBD1	TRBJ2-7	CASSLGQGVYEQYF	TGTGCCAGCAGCCTTGGTCAGGGGGTCTACGAGCAGTACTTC
many	15	TRBV7-2	-	TRBJ2-2	CASSLRAGNTGELFF	TGTGCCAGCAGCTTAAGGGCCGGTAACACCGGGGAGCTGTTTTTT
many	15	TRBV19	-	TRBJ2-7	CASSIGGGRGYEQYF	TGTGCCAGTAGTATAGGAGGGGGACGAGGTTACGAGCAGTACTTC
many	15	TRBV12-3/TRBV12-4	TRBD1	TRBJ1-5	CASSLTGGNNQPQHF	TGTGCCAGCAGTTTAACAGGGGGAAACAATCAGCCCCAGCATTTT
many	13	TRBV29-1	-	TRBJ2-3	CSVGIPSTDTQYF	TGCAGCGTCGGAATACCGAGCACAGATACGCAGTATTTT
-	17	TRBV9	TRBD2	TRBJ2-5	CASSVGLAGRRQETQYF	TGTGCCAGCAGCGTAGGACTAGCGGGGCGCAGACAAGAGACCCAGTACTTC
many	14	TRBV7-8	-	TRBJ2-2	CASSPRTATGELFF	TGTGCCAGCAGCCCCCGGACAGCCACCGGGGAGCTGTTTTTT
-	15	TRBV19	TRBD1	TRBJ1-2	CASKTTGQGRGGYTF	TGTGCCAGTAAAACTACGGGACAGGGTCGAGGTGGCTACACCTTC
many	18	TRBV6-1	TRBD2	TRBJ2-3	CASRQTPGLAPGTDTQYF	TGTGCCAGCAGACAGACCCCGGGACTAGCCCCCGGCACAGATACGCAGTATTTT
-	14	TRBV5-1	-	TRBJ2-7	CASSVGFSGYEQYF	TGCGCCAGCAGCGTGGGTTTTTCGGGCTACGAGCAGTACTTC
-	15	TRBV13	TRBD2	TRBJ2-3	CASSILSGRFDTQYF	TGTGCCAGCAGTATCCTCAGCGGGAGGTTTGATACGCAGTATTTT
-	14	TRBV3-1	-	TRBJ2-2	CASSRGSYTGELFF	TGTGCCAGCAGTCGGGGGAGTTATACCGGGGAGCTGTTTTTT
many	15	TRBV27	-	TRBJ1-1	CASSLGSGFRTEAFF	TGTGCCAGCAGTTTGGGGTCGGGGTTTCGGACTGAAGCTTTCTTT
few	16	TRBV5-6	TRBD1	TRBJ1-5	CASSLEGQGFGQPQHF	TGTGCCAGCAGCTTGGAGGGACAGGGTTTTGGTCAGCCCCAGCATTTT
few	15	TRBV15	-	TRBJ1-4	CATSREIGKNEKLFF	TGTGCCACCAGCAGAGAGATAGGGAAAAATGAAAAACTGTTTTTT
many	17	TRBV6-1	-	TRBJ1-1	CASRPRAGEGMNTEAFF	TGTGCCAGCAGGCCCCGGGCAGGGGAGGGCATGAACACTGAAGCTTTCTTT
few	15	TRBV11-2	-	TRBJ2-7	CASSQGYLAAYEQYF	TGTGCCAGCAGCCAGGGGTATCTAGCGGCCTACGAGCAGTACTTC
-	17	TRBV25-1	-	TRBJ2-5	CASSEDIGRETQETQYF	TGTGCCAGCAGTGAAGATATAGGAAGAGAAACTCAAGAGACCCAGTACTTC
-	16	TRBV13	TRBD2	TRBJ2-7	CASSFRTSQSSYEQYF	TGTGCCAGCAGCTTCAGGACTAGCCAAAGCTCCTACGAGCAGTACTTC
many	14	TRBV7-9	-	TRBJ1-4	CASSLDRIYEKLFF	TGTGCCAGCAGCCTCGACAGGATCTATGAAAAACTGTTTTTT
many	12	TRBV24-1	-	TRBJ2-5	CATSVNRETQYF	TGTGCCACCAGTGTTAATCGAGAGACCCAGTACTTC
few	13	TRBV18	-	TRBJ1-2	CASSPDTAYGYTF	TGTGCCAGCTCACCAGACACAGCCTATGGCTACACCTTC
-	17	TRBV5-6	-	TRBJ2-3	CASSLYEQLLGTDTQYF	TGTGCCAGCAGCTTGTATGAACAACTGCTGGGAACAGATACGCAGTATTTT
-	18	TRBV7-9	-	TRBJ2-1	CASSNRDSGEKGRHEQFF	TGTGCCAGCAGCAACCGGGACTCGGGGGAAAAGGGTCGCCATGAGCAGTTCTTC
once	16	TRBV6-2/TRBV6-3	-	TRBJ2-1	CASSYPWGSSYNEQFF	TGTGCCAGCAGTTACCCCTGGGGAAGCTCCTACAATGAGCAGTTCTTC
once	14	TRBV7-2	-	TRBJ2-2	CASSPEGKTGELFF	TGTGCCAGCAGCCCAGAGGGGAAAACCGGGGAGCTGTTTTTT
-	14	TRBV7-9	-	TRBJ2-3	CASSQELLADTQYF	TGTGCCAGCAGCCAGGAATTGTTGGCAGATACGCAGTATTTT
-	16	TRBV10-3	-	TRBJ1-1	CAIRSGTGKMNAEAFF	TGTGCCATCAGAAGCGGTACAGGGAAGATGAACGCTGAAGCTTTCTTC
-	15	TRBV6-5	TRBD2	TRBJ2-1	CASSSLAGAYNEQFF	TGTGCCAGCAGTTCACTAGCGGGGGCCTACAATGAGCAGTTCTTC
many	17	TRBV11-2	TRBD2	TRBJ2-1	CASSSPRAGAVPNEQFF	TGTGCCAGCAGTTCACCCAGAGCGGGGGCGGTGCCCAATGAGCAGTTCTTC
many	15	TRBV20-1	TRBD2	TRBJ2-1	CSASTGTSAHNEQFF	TGCAGTGCTTCGACCGGGACTAGCGCCCACAATGAGCAGTTCTTC
-	15	TRBV10-2	TRBD2	TRBJ2-1	CASSEGTTSYNEQFF	TGCGCCAGCAGTGAAGGGACTACGTCCTACAATGAGCAGTTCTTC
many	14	TRBV10-3	TRBD2	TRBJ2-3	CAITGGPSTDTQYF	TGTGCCATCACGGGGGGACCTAGCACAGATACGCAGTATTTT
few	14	TRBV28	-	TRBJ2-1	CASSPIGPTSGQFF	TGTGCCAGCAGCCCAATAGGCCCAACATCGGGACAGTTCTTC
many	13	TRBV6-1	-	TRBJ1-1	CASGLRGNTEAFF	TGTGCCAGCGGTTTAAGGGGGAACACTGAAGCTTTCTTT
many	13	TRBV29-1	TRBD1	TRBJ1-2	CSGTRGLDYGYTF	TGCAGCGGCACCAGGGGGCTGGACTATGGCTACACCTTC
many	14	TRBV28	TRBD2	TRBJ2-3	CATEASGDTDTQYF	TGTGCCACCGAGGCTAGCGGGGACACAGATACGCAGTATTTT
few	15	TRBV5-1	-	TRBJ1-6	CASSLDGRTNSPLHF	TGCGCCAGCAGCTTGGATGGGCGAACGAATTCACCCCTCCACTTT
many	11	TRBV6-2/TRBV6-3	-	TRBJ2-5	CASSHQETQYF	TGTGCCAGCAGCCACCAAGAGACCCAGTACTTC
-	15	TRBV3-1	-	TRBJ2-5	CASSRSDSGEETQYF	TGTGCCAGCAGCCGCTCGGACAGTGGGGAAGAGACCCAGTACTTC
few	16	TRBV4-1	TRBD1	TRBJ2-1	CASSPHRGTAYNEQFF	TGCGCCAGCAGCCCCCACAGGGGAACGGCCTACAATGAGCAGTTCTTC
few	17	TRBV9	TRBD2	TRBJ2-2	CASSVTSGRAPTGELFF	TGTGCCAGCAGCGTGACTAGCGGGAGGGCCCCAACCGGGGAGCTGTTTTTT
-	11	TRBV7-9	-	TRBJ1-1	CASSLGGGAFF	TGTGCCAGCAGCTTAGGGGGCGGGGCTTTCTTT
-	16	TRBV5-4	-	TRBJ2-1	CASTPSRALGGLKQFF	TGTGCCAGCACGCCTTCTCGGGCGCTAGGGGGGCTGAAGCAGTTCTTC
few	13	TRBV18	-	TRBJ1-1	CASALGIDTEAFF	TGTGCCAGCGCACTGGGGATAGACACTGAAGCTTTCTTT
-	15	TRBV4-1	-	TRBJ2-3	CASSRLAQGSDTQYF	TGCGCCAGCAGCCGCCTCGCCCAGGGATCAGATACGCAGTATTTT
many	12	TRBV2	-	TRBJ2-1	CASRDTRGEQFF	TGTGCCAGCAGAGATACTAGAGGTGAGCAGTTCTTC
-	14	TRBV9	-	TRBJ2-1	CASSFGTSDNEQFF	TGTGCCAGCAGCTTCGGCACCTCAGACAATGAGCAGTTCTTC
-	16	TRBV15	-	TRBJ2-3	CATSRALGQDAVTQYF	TGTGCCACCAGCAGGGCCCTGGGGCAGGATGCGGTTACGCAGTATTTT
-	17	TRBV5-5	-	TRBJ1-6	CASSLVAQSSYNSPLHF	TGTGCCAGCAGCTTGGTTGCCCAGAGCTCCTATAATTCACCCCTCCACTTT
-	14	TRBV18	TRBD1	TRBJ2-7	CASSPRDRRYEQYF	TGTGCCAGCTCACCCCGGGACAGACGATACGAGCAGTACTTC